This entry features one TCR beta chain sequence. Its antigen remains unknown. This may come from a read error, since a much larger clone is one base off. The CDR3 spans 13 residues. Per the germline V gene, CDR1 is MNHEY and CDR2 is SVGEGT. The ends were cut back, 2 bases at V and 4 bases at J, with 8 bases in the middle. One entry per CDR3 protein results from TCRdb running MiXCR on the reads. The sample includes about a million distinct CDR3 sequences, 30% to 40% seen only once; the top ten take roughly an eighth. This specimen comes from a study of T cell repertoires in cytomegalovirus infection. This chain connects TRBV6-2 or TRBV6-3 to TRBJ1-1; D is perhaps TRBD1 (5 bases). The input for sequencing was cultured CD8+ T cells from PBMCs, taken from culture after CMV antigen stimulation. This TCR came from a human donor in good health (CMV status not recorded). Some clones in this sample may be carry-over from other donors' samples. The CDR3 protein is CASSYADSTEAFF. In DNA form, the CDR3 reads TGTGCCAGCAGTTACGCTGACAGCACTGAAGCTTTCTTT.